The clone carrying this T cell receptor beta chain has only one observation. The CDR3 extends over 15 amino acids. The germline V gene has CDR1 SGDLS and CDR2 YYNGEE. V gave up 3 bases and J gave up 10 bases, with 19 bases separating them. Sequencing was performed with immunoSEQ multiplex PCR; in TCRdb, only in-frame clones are kept and a portion is missing. Among 85,000 or so clones listed, 90% to 95% were seen once. The data are from a study of blood T cell repertoires in COVID-19. This TCR derives from a human donor with active COVID-19. The donor label of this sample is uncertain. V usage is TRBV9 and J usage is TRBJ1-4, with D possibly being TRBD1 (5 bases). Sequencing used peripheral blood. CDR3 nucleotide sequence: TGTGCCAGCAGCGCCGACGTGGGGCGGGGCGGAAAACTGTTTTTT. Protein product: CASSADVGRGGKLFF.